Listed below are T cell receptor beta chains from one sample, sequenced in a study of OX40 agonist ivuxolimab in advanced cancers. Profiling relied on immunoSEQ multiplex PCR, and the TCRdb table lists in-frame clones only, not all of them. The sample includes 98,000 or so clones, about 91% seen only once; the top ten take over 0.6%. The sample consisted of CD4+ or CD8+ T cells sorted from blood, taken in a trial of the OX40 agonist ivuxolimab. The source of these receptors is an adult with an advanced solid tumor such as melanoma, head and neck, liver or kidney cancer. The CDR3 runs from the conserved cysteine through the conserved F or W. The order of the fields is V gene, J gene, D gene, clone size, CDR3 DNA, CDR3 protein. A D gene is named only where the DNA matches it firmly. The size entry is marked missing in some rows and otherwise reads once, few, many or a size class.

v_call: TRBV7-9; j_call: TRBJ2-5; d_call: TRBD1; clone_size: .; cdr3_nt: TGTGCCAGCAGCTTACGGGGACAGGGATGGGAGACCCAGTACTTC; cdr3_aa: CASSLRGQGWETQYF
v_call: TRBV6-1; j_call: TRBJ2-1; d_call: .; clone_size: .; cdr3_nt: TGTGCCAGCAGTGTCGTGACAGGCTCCTACAATGAGCAGTTCTTC; cdr3_aa: CASSVVTGSYNEQFF
v_call: TRBV2; j_call: TRBJ2-1; d_call: .; clone_size: .; cdr3_nt: TGTGCCAGCAGTGCGCGGGCTAGGGGTACCGATGAGCAGTTCTTC; cdr3_aa: CASSARARGTDEQFF
v_call: TRBV19; j_call: TRBJ1-2; d_call: .; clone_size: .; cdr3_nt: TGTGCCAGTACTGTGGGACAAACTCTAAGTAACATCTATGGCTACACCTTC; cdr3_aa: CASTVGQTLSNIYGYTF
v_call: TRBV5-8; j_call: TRBJ2-5; d_call: .; clone_size: .; cdr3_nt: TGTGCCAGCAGCTCTGACGTGCGGGAGACCCAGTACTTC; cdr3_aa: CASSSDVRETQYF
v_call: TRBV5-1; j_call: TRBJ1-4; d_call: TRBD1; clone_size: .; cdr3_nt: TGCGCCAGCAGCTTGGGGGACAGCCCTGGGGAAAAACTGTTTTTT; cdr3_aa: CASSLGDSPGEKLFF
v_call: TRBV7-3; j_call: TRBJ2-5; d_call: .; clone_size: .; cdr3_nt: TGTGCCAGCAGCTTAACACAGGCTGCCCAAGAGACCCAGTACTTC; cdr3_aa: CASSLTQAAQETQYF
v_call: TRBV23-1; j_call: TRBJ2-7; d_call: TRBD1; clone_size: .; cdr3_nt: TGCGCCAGCAGTCATGGGACAGGGGGAGCCTACGAGCAGTACTTC; cdr3_aa: CASSHGTGGAYEQYF
v_call: TRBV19; j_call: TRBJ2-7; d_call: .; clone_size: .; cdr3_nt: TGTGCCAGTAGTATAGCCCCCGAAGGACCCTACGAGCAGTACTTC; cdr3_aa: CASSIAPEGPYEQYF
v_call: TRBV27; j_call: TRBJ2-1; d_call: TRBD2; clone_size: .; cdr3_nt: TGTGCCAGCAGATTCAAACCGGGACTAGCGGGATATGAGCAGTTCTTC; cdr3_aa: CASRFKPGLAGYEQFF
v_call: TRBV7-9; j_call: TRBJ2-5; d_call: TRBD2; clone_size: .; cdr3_nt: TGTGCCAGCAGCCAACTAGCGGGAGACCAAGAGACCCAGTACTTC; cdr3_aa: CASSQLAGDQETQYF
v_call: TRBV15; j_call: TRBJ2-1; d_call: TRBD2; clone_size: .; cdr3_nt: TGTGCCACCAGCGGGGCTCTAGCGGCTAATGAGCAGTTCTTC; cdr3_aa: CATSGALAANEQFF
v_call: TRBV5-1; j_call: TRBJ2-7; d_call: TRBD1; clone_size: once; cdr3_nt: TGCGCCAGCAGCCTTTTACAGGGGGTTTCTTACGAGCAGTACTTC; cdr3_aa: CASSLLQGVSYEQYF
v_call: TRBV29-1; j_call: TRBJ1-3; d_call: .; clone_size: .; cdr3_nt: TGCAGCGTTGGGCTGAGCTCTGGAAACACCATATATTTT; cdr3_aa: CSVGLSSGNTIYF
v_call: TRBV15; j_call: TRBJ2-7; d_call: TRBD2; clone_size: .; cdr3_nt: TGTGCCACCAGCAGAGAGCAGCGGGGGTCGTACGAGCAGTACTTC; cdr3_aa: CATSREQRGSYEQYF
v_call: TRBV2; j_call: TRBJ2-1; d_call: TRBD1; clone_size: .; cdr3_nt: TGTGCCAGCAGTGAATACGGGACAGGGAGGCACAATGAGCAGTTCTTC; cdr3_aa: CASSEYGTGRHNEQFF
v_call: TRBV5-1; j_call: TRBJ2-7; d_call: .; clone_size: .; cdr3_nt: TGCGCCAGCAGCTTGGCCGGAGAAGGGCCCTTCGAGCAGTACTTC; cdr3_aa: CASSLAGEGPFEQYF
v_call: TRBV10-1; j_call: TRBJ2-2; d_call: TRBD1; clone_size: .; cdr3_nt: TGCGCCAACCCATCAGACAGGGTCGGCACCGGGGAGCTGTTTTTT; cdr3_aa: CANPSDRVGTGELFF